This TCR beta chain was sequenced during a study of early stage breast cancer tumors. Study summary: Most invasive tumors, twelve of 16, were ER+/PR+/HER2-. Study outcomes and limitations: Tumor and normal breast were distinguished via blood comparison in about 85% of the 16 patients. Enriched TCRB sequences shared across patients were mostly commonly generated sequences. Tumors had approximately 2.5-fold higher T cell density than normal breast.

The V end lost 6 bases, the J end lost 2 bases, and 13 bases lay between the germline ends. Germline V gives CDR1 SNHLY, CDR2 FYNNEI. The CDR3 is made up of 14 amino acids. With respect to this clone: Its matching antigen is unknown.

Sequencing was performed with immunoSEQ multiplex PCR; in TCRdb, only in-frame clones are kept and a portion is missing. The table shows 11,000 to 15,000 clones, with 84% occurring only once. This receptor was obtained from a young adult with breast cancer. Specimen: normal breast tissue next to the tumor. V and J are TRBV2 and TRBJ1-2, with TRBD1 as a possible D gene (6 bases). CDR3 sequence: CASSRDKLNYGYTF. The CDR3, as DNA: TGTGCCAGCAGCCGGGACAAACTAAACTATGGCTACACCTTC.